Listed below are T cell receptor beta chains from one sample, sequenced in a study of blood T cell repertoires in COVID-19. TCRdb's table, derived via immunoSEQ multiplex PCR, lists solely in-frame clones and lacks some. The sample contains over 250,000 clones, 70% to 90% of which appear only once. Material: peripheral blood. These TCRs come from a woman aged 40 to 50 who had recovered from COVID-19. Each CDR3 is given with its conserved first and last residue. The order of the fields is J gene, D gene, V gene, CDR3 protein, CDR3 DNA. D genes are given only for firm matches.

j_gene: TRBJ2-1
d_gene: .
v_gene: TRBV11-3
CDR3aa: CASSLVGRGASYNEQFF
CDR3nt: TGTGCCAGCAGCTTAGTGGGGCGGGGAGCCTCCTACAATGAGCAGTTCTTC

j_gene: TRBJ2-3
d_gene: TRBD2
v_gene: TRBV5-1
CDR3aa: CASSLGGLAHGDTQYF
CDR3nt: TGCGCCAGCAGCTTGGGAGGACTAGCGCATGGAGATACGCAGTATTTT

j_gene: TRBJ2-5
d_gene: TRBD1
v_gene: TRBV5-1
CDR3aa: CASSLGDSGWGQETQYF
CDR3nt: TGCGCCAGCAGCTTGGGGGACAGCGGTTGGGGCCAAGAGACCCAGTACTTC

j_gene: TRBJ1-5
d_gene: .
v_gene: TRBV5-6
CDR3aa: CASSFLNQPQHF
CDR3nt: TGTGCCAGCAGCTTTCTGAATCAGCCCCAGCATTTT

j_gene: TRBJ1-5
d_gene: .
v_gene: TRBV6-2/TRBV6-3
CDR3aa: CASSNGLRPQHF
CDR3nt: TGTGCCAGCAGTAACGGACTGCGGCCCCAGCATTTT

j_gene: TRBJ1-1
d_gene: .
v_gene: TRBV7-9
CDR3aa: CASSLVAENTEAFF
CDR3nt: TGTGCCAGCAGCTTGGTGGCGGAGAACACTGAAGCTTTCTTT

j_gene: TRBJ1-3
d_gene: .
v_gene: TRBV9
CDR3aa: CASMRGNTIYF
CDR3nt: TGTGCCAGCATGCGTGGAAACACCATATATTTT

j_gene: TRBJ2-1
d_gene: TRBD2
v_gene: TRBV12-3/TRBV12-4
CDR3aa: CASSFGRGGEQFF
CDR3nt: TGTGCCAGCAGTTTCGGGAGGGGTGGTGAGCAGTTCTTC

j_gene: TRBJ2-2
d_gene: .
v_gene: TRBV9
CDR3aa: CASSTVQGSGELFF
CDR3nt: TGTGCCAGCAGCACCGTACAGGGTAGCGGGGAGCTGTTTTTT

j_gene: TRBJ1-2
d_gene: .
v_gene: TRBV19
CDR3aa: CASSPGGVDYGYTF
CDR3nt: TGTGCCAGTAGCCCCGGGGGGGTTGACTATGGCTACACCTTC

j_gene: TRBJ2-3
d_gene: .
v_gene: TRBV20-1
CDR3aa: CSAPSGTQYF
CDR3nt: TGCAGTGCCCCTTCGGGTACGCAGTATTTT

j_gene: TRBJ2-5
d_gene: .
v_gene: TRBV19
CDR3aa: CASSTRAGPWETQYF
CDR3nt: TGTGCCAGTAGTACCCGAGCGGGCCCGTGGGAGACCCAGTACTTC

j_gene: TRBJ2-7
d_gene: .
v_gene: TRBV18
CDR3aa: CASSPPGTLEQYF
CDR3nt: TGTGCCAGCTCACCCCCCGGGACACTCGAGCAGTACTTC

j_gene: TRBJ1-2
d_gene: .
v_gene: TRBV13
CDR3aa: CASSQSPPGNNYGYTF
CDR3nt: TGTGCCAGCAGCCAGAGCCCCCCAGGGAATAACTATGGCTACACCTTC

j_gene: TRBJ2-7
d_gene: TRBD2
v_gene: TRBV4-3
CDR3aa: CASSQGGWSSGPYEQYF
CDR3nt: TGCGCCAGCAGCCAAGGGGGGTGGTCTAGCGGGCCCTACGAGCAGTACTTC

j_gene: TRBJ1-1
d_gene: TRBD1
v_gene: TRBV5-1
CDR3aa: CASSLEGTEGEAFF
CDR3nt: TGCGCCAGCAGCTTGGAAGGGACAGAGGGGGAAGCTTTCTTT

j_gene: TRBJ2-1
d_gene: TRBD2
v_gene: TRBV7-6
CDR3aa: CASSWETSGYNEQFF
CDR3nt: TGTGCCAGCAGCTGGGAGACTAGCGGATACAATGAGCAGTTCTTC

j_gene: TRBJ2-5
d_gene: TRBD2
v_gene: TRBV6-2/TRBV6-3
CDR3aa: CASSSSGRWETQYF
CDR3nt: TGTGCCAGCAGCTCTAGCGGGAGGTGGGAGACCCAGTACTTC

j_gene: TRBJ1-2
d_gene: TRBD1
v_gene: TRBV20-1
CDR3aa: CSASFTGGNYGYTF
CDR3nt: TGCAGTGCTAGTTTTACAGGGGGCAACTATGGCTACACCTTC

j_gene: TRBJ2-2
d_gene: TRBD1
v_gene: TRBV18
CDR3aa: CASSPRPGTGRAGELFF
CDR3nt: TGTGCCAGCTCCCCGAGACCCGGGACAGGGCGCGCCGGGGAGCTGTTTTTT

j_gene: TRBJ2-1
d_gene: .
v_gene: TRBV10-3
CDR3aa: CATAVWSYNEQFF
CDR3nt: TGTGCCACCGCGGTTTGGTCCTACAATGAGCAGTTCTTC

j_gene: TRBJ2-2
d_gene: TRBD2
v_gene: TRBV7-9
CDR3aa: CASSPWGGLNTGELFF
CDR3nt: TGTGCCAGCAGCCCCTGGGGGGGATTAAACACCGGGGAGCTGTTTTTT